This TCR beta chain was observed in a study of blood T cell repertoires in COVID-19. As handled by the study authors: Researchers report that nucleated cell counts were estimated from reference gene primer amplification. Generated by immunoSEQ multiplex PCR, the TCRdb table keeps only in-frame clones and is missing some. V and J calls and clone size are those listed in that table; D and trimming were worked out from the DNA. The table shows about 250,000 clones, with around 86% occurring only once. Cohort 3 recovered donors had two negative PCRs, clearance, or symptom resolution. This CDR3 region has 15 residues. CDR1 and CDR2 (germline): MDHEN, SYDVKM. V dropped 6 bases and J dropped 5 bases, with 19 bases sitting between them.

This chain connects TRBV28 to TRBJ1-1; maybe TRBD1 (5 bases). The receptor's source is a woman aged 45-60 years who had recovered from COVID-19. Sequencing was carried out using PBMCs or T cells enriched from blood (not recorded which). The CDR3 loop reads CASSPPGVIQTEAFF. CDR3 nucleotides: TGTGCCAGCAGCCCCCCGGGGGTTATCCAAACTGAAGCTTTCTTT.